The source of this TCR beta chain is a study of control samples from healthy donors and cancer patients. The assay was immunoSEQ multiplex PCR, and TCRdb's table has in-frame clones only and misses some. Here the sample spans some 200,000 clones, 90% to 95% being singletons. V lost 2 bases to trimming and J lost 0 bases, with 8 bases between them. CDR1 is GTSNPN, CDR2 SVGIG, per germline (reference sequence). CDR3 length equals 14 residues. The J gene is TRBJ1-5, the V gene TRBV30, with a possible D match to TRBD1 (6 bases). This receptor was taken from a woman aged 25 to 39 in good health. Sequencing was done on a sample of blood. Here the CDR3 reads CAWSKDSSNQPQHF. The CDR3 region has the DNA TGTGCCTGGAGTAAGGACAGTAGCAATCAGCCCCAGCATTTT.